This T cell receptor (beta chain) was profiled in a study of CD8+CD57+ T cells in acquired aplastic anemia. The wider study: The sorted CD4+ and CD8+ cells yielded an average around 3 ug of DNA.

Patients chosen for sequencing had CD8+CD57+ cells that had expanded, as shown by flow cytometry. This clonotype was found many times. The template used for profiling TCR beta VDJ and CDR3 was genomic DNA. MiXCR, run by TCRdb on the reads, gives a single entry per CDR3 protein. Of around 430,000 distinct CDR3 sequences listed, more than 25% are singletons. Germline values: CDR1 KGHDR, CDR2 SFDVKD. This CDR3 has 15 amino acids. The V end lost 5 bases, the J end lost 0 bases, and 10 bases lay between the germline ends. The source of this sequence is a human donor with aplastic anemia. The sample consisted of sorted CD4+, CD8+, or CD8+CD57+ T cells (not recorded which) from PBMCs. The chain recombines TRBV24-1 with TRBJ2-1; tentative D call: TRBD2 (5 bases). The CDR3 bases are TGTGCCACCAGTGCAGCGGACCTCTCCTACAATGAGCAGTTCTTC. Translating it yields CATSAADLSYNEQFF.